Listed here are 18 T cell receptor beta chains from one sample, sequenced in a study of T cells in Graves' hyperthyroidism and ophthalmopathy (dated by TCRdb to about 2019). Libraries were constructed by multiplex PCR. Sequencer: Illumina HiSeq 2000. TCR beta CDR3 regions were amplified from RNA transcripts. The first round of RT-PCR for the TCR CDR3 was performed with the HTBI primer set and the Qiagen OneStep RT-PCR kit. TCRdb reworked the public reads: Q25 trimming with fastp, MiXCR clone assembly, productive beta chains retained. Rows are unified per CDR3 protein, each entry keeping the most common DNA and genes. Present in this sample are about 290,000 distinct CDR3 sequences, over 15% of which were seen just once. The leading ten clones occupy approximately 60% of the sample. The sample consisted of blood. Source of these receptors: a woman aged 60-70 years with Graves' ophthalmopathy.

This clonotype occurred many times. CDR3 DNA: TGCGCCAGCAGCTTACCCCCTGGGACAGGGCCACTCATGAACACTGAAGCTTTCTTT. Translating it yields CASSLPPGTGPLMNTEAFF. V usage is TRBV5-1 and J usage is TRBJ1-1; TRBD1 agrees at 9 bases. V lost 2 bases and J lost 0; bases outside the gene matches: 14. CDR1 is SGHRS and CDR2 is YFSETQ in the germline V gene. The CDR3 sequence is 19 residues long.

In its sample, this clonotype was seen a few times. The chain employs TRBV18 and TRBJ2-5, with TRBD2 as a possible D gene (6 bases). The germline V gene encodes CDR1 KGHSH and CDR2 LQKENI. This CDR3 region has 17 residues. V lost 2 bases to trimming and J lost 5 bases, with 21 bases between them. The CDR3 DNA reads TGTGCCAGCTCACCATACACAGGAACCACTAGCTTCGAGACCCAGTACTTC. The encoded protein is CASSPYTGTTSFETQYF. Combining the CDR3 with reference TRBV18 and TRBJ2-5 gives the whole variable domain NAGVMQNPRHLVRRRGQEARLRCSPMKGHSHVYWYRQLPEEGLKFMVYLQKENIIDESGMPKERFSAEFPKEGPSILRIQQVVRGDSAAYFCASSPYTGTTSFETQYFGPGTRLLVL.

There are many counts of this clonotype. The chain links TRBV28 to TRBJ2-5; 14 positions agree with TRBD2. Germline V gene data show CDR1 as MDHEN and CDR2 as SYDVKM. This CDR3 region has 16 residues. The J segment lost 4 bases and the V segment lost 5 bases, leaving 6 bases of the junction unmatched. The CDR3 DNA is TGTGCCAGCAGTGCTCCGACTAGCGGGAGGGCAGAGACCCAGTACTTC. Translation gives CASSAPTSGRAETQYF.

This clonotype has ten or more counts. V usage is TRBV11-2 and J usage is TRBJ2-5; D is unclear. In germline, CDR1 is SGHAT, CDR2 FQNNGV. With 4 bases removed from V and 5 bases from J, the gap between germline ends came to 11 bases. This CDR3 has 13 residues. This CDR3 reads CASSSLLTETQYF. The CDR3, as DNA: TGTGCCAGCAGCTCCCTCTTAACTGAGACCCAGTACTTC.

This clonotype was seen a handful of times. The rearrangement links TRBV5-6 to TRBJ1-4; D gene uncertain. The CDR3 has 17 amino acids. The germline V gene has CDR1 SGHDT and CDR2 YYEEEE. The ends were cut back, 1 base at V and 0 bases at J, with 13 bases in the middle. CDR3 nucleotides: TGTGCCAGCAGCTTGTTAGCTCCGGTAGCAACTAATGAAAAACTGTTTTTT. Translating it yields CASSLLAPVATNEKLFF. Full variable domain (missing parts from reference TRBV5-6 and TRBJ1-4): DAGVTQSPTHLIKTRGQQVTLRCSPKSGHDTVSWYQQALGQGPQFIFQYYEEEERQRGNFPDRFSGHQFPNYSSELNVNALLLGDSALYLCASSLLAPVATNEKLFFGSGTQLSVL.

To note about this clonotype: A read error may be the cause here, since a much bigger clone is one base away. CDR3 amino acids: CASGYSGGSTDTQYF. CDR3 DNA: TGTGCCAGCGGTTACTCAGGGGGAAGCACAGATACGCAGTATTTT. The V and J genes are TRBV6-6 and TRBJ2-3, with TRBD1 matching over 7 bases. The V gene's germline CDR1 is MNHNY and CDR2 SVGAGI (reference sequence). CDR3 length: 15 amino acids.

This clonotype was found many times. The V call is TRBV5-1, the J call TRBJ1-4, with D possibly matching TRBD1 (6 bases). The CDR3 is 15 amino acids. Germline V gives CDR1 SGHRS, CDR2 YFSETQ. The V end was cut by 0 bases, the J end by 8 bases, with 14 bases between. The CDR3 loop reads CASSLAPGAYEKLFF. The CDR3 coding sequence is TGCGCCAGCAGCTTGGCCCCGGGGGCTTACGAAAAACTGTTTTTT.

V is TRBV5-1 and J is TRBJ2-7, with unresolved D. The germline CDR1 and CDR2 sequences are SGHRS and YFSETQ. The CDR3 is made up of 12 amino acids. Trimming pared 4 bases from V and 1 base from J, leaving 6 bases between. DNA of the CDR3: TGCGCCAGCAGCGAAAATTCCTACGAGCAGTACTTC. This encodes CASSENSYEQYF.

This clonotype was counted a few times. The V call is TRBV28, the J call TRBJ1-3; D perhaps matches TRBD1 (6 bases). The germline V gene encodes CDR1 MDHEN and CDR2 SYDVKM. V dropped 1 base and J dropped 5 bases, with 9 bases sitting between them. The CDR3 contains 14 residues. The CDR3 here is CASSLYRARNTIYF. The CDR3 DNA reads TGTGCCAGCAGTTTATACAGGGCTAGAAACACCATATATTTT.

This clonotype showed up many times. The chain has TRBV6-1 and TRBJ2-2, with D perhaps TRBD2 (6 bases). The length of the CDR3 is 14 residues. Looked up from germline, CDR1 is MNHNS and CDR2 is SASEGT. Trimming pared 2 bases from V and 8 bases from J, leaving 12 bases between. The CDR3 sequence is CASSELTGRGELFF. CDR3 coding DNA: TGTGCCAGCAGTGAACTGACGGGGAGGGGGGAGCTGTTTTTT.

This clonotype was recorded many times. The chain recombines TRBV6-1 with TRBJ1-2; 12 bases are shared with TRBD1. CDR3 length: 15 amino acids. In germline, CDR1 is MNHNS, CDR2 SASEGT. V dropped 4 bases and J dropped 6; count of bases not matched to a gene: 6. This CDR3 reads CASSGLGQGADGYTF. The DNA of the CDR3 is TGTGCCAGCAGTGGCTTGGGACAGGGGGCAGATGGCTACACCTTC.

This clonotype was observed many times. This chain uses TRBV10-2 with TRBJ1-1; D gene uncertain. The CDR3 loop spans 15 amino acids. The V end was cut by 2 bases, the J end by 1 base, with 11 bases between. Germline CDR1 and CDR2: WSHSY and SAAADI. CDR3 amino acids: CASSENSTPNTEAFF. The CDR3 DNA follows: TGCGCCAGCAGTGAGAACAGCACACCGAACACTGAAGCTTTCTTT.

The sample holds many counts of this clonotype. Here the CDR3 DNA reads TGTGCCAGCTCATCGGGAGCTAACTATGGCTACACCTTC. Residues: CASSSGANYGYTF. V is TRBV6-1 and J is TRBJ1-2; D gene unclear. This CDR3 contains 13 residues. With 8 bases removed from V and 0 bases from J, the gap between germline ends came to 10 bases. Germline-derived CDR1 and CDR2 are MNHNS and SASEGT.

J is TRBJ2-7 and V is TRBV15; 8 bases are a match to TRBD1. V gave up 3 bases and J gave up 2 bases; unmatched junction bases: 12. The germline gives CDR1 LNHNV, CDR2 YYDKDF (reference sequence). The CDR3 covers 17 residues. The CDR3 sequence is CATSSNNRDRLTYEQYF. The CDR3 DNA reads TGTGCCACCAGCAGCAATAACCGGGACAGGCTTACCTACGAGCAGTACTTC.

This clonotype was counted at least ten times. This chain uses TRBV20-1 with TRBJ2-2; D gene unclear. V shed 3 bases and J shed 0 bases, with 5 bases lying between them. The CDR3 is 13 amino acids. The germline V gene has CDR1 DFQATT and CDR2 SNEGSKA (reference sequence). CDR3 in amino acids: CSASFSNTGELFF. DNA for the CDR3: TGCAGTGCTAGTTTCTCGAACACCGGGGAGCTGTTTTTT.

In its sample, this clonotype was seen many times. This chain joins TRBV3-1 and TRBJ1-2; D is unclear. The CDR3 has 11 residues. CDR1 and CDR2 (germline): LGHDT, YNNKEL (reference sequence). The germline V and J ends were trimmed by 0 bases and 7 bases, with 3 bases remaining between them. CDR3 in DNA: TGTGCCAGCAGCCAAGAGTCTGGCTACACCTTC. Protein: CASSQESGYTF.

The V and J genes are TRBV5-1 and TRBJ2-5, with D possibly being TRBD1 (5 bases). V lost 3 bases to trimming and J lost 3 bases, with 15 bases between them. Germline V gene data show CDR1 as SGHRS and CDR2 as YFSETQ. CDR3 size: 15 residues. The CDR3 coding sequence is TGCGCCAGCAGCTCTCCGGGCCTAGGGGAAGAGACCCAGTACTTC. Protein product: CASSSPGLGEETQYF.

This clonotype has a count of ten or more. The chain couples TRBV28 to TRBJ2-7, with TRBD2 matching 10 bases. The CDR3 is 15 residues long. V lost 3 bases to trimming and J lost 4 bases; unmatched junction nucleotides: 6. Germline values: CDR1 MDHEN, CDR2 SYDVKM. The CDR3 nucleotides are TGTGCCAGCAGTTTCTTGGGACTAGCGTCGTACGAGCAGTACTTC. Translation gives CASSFLGLASYEQYF. The whole variable domain, remainder taken from reference TRBV28 and TRBJ2-7, is DVKVTQSSRYLVKRTGEKVFLECVQDMDHENMFWYRQDPGLGLRLIYFSYDVKMKEKGDIPEGYSVSREKKERFSLILESASTNQTSMYLCASSFLGLASYEQYFGPGTRLTVT.